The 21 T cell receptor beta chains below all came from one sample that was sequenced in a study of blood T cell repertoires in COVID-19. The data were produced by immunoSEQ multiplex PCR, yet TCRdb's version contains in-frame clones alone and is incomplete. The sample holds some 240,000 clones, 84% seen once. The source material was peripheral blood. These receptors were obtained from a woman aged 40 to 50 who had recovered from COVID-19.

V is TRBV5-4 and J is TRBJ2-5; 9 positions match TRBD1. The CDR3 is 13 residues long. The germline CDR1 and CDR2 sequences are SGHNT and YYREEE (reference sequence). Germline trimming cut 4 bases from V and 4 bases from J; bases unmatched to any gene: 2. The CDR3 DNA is TGTGCCAGCAGCATGGACAGGGGAGAGACCCAGTACTTC. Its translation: CASSMDRGETQYF.

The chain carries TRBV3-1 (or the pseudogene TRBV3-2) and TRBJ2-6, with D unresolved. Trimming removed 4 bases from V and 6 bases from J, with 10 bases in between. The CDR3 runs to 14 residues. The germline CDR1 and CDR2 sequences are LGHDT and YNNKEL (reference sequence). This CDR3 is CASSPSMKANVLTF. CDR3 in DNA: TGTGCCAGCAGCCCCTCTATGAAGGCCAACGTCCTGACTTTC.

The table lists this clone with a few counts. The CDR3 here is CAISPNSRAINEQFF. CDR3 nucleotide sequence: TGTGCCATCAGCCCCAATAGCAGGGCTATCAATGAGCAGTTCTTC. V and J are TRBV10-3 and TRBJ2-1, with D possibly matching TRBD1 (5 bases). Germline assignment: CDR1 ENHRY and CDR2 SYGVKD. The V gene lost 6 bases and the J gene lost 6 bases, with 18 bases spanning the gap. The CDR3 length is 15 residues.

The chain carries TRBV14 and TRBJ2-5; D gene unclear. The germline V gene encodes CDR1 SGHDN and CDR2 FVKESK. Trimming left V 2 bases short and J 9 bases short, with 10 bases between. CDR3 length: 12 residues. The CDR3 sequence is CASSQTIGPQYF. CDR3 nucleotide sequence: TGTGCCAGCAGCCAAACGATCGGTCCCCAGTACTTC.

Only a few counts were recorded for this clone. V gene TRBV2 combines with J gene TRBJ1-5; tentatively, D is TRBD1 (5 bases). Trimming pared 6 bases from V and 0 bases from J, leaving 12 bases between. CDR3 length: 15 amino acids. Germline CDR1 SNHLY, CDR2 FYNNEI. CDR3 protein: CASRPRGASNQPQHF. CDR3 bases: TGTGCCAGCAGACCTCGTGGGGCTAGCAATCAGCCCCAGCATTTT.

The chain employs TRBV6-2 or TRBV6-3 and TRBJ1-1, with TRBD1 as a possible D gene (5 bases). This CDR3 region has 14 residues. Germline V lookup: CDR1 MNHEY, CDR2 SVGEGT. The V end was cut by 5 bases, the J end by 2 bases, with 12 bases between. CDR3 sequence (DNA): TGTGCCAGCAGTACGGGGGACGTTAACACTGAAGCTTTCTTT. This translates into CASSTGDVNTEAFF.

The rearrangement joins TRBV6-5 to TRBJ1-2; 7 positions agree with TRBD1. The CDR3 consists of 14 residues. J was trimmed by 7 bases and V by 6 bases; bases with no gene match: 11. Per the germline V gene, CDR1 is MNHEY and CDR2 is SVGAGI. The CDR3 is CASRRQGRGVGYTF. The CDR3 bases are TGTGCCAGCAGGAGACAGGGCCGAGGAGTTGGCTACACCTTC.

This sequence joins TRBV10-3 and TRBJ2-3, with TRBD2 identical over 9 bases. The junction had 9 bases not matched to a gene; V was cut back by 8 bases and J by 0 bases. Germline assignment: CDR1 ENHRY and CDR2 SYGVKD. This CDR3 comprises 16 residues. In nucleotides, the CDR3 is TGTGCCATCGGGCTAGCGGGACAAGATAGCACAGATACGCAGTATTTT. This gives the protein CAIGLAGQDSTDTQYF.

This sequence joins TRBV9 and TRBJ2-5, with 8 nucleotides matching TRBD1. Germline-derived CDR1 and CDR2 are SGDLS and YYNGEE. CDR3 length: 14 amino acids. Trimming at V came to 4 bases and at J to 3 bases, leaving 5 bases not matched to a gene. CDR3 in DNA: TGTGCCAGCAGCCCCGGACAGGGAGAAGAGACCCAGTACTTC. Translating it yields CASSPGQGEETQYF.

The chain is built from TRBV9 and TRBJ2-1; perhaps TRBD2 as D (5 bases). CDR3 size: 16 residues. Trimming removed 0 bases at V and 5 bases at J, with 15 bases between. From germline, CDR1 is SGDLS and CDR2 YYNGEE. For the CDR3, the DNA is TGTGCCAGCAGCGTAGGAGGAGGCGAAAGCCACAATGAGCAGTTCTTC. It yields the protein CASSVGGGESHNEQFF.

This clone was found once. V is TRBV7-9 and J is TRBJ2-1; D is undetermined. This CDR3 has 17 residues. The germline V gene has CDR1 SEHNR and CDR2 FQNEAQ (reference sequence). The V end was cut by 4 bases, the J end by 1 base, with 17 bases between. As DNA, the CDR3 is TGTGCCAGCAGCTCCCACGCTAGGAATCGGTCCTACAATGAGCAGTTCTTC. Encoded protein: CASSSHARNRSYNEQFF.

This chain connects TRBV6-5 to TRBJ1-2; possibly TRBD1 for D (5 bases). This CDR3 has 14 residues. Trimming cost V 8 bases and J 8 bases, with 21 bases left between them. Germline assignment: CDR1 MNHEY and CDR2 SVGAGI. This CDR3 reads CASSQDANARGYTF. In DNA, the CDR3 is TGTGCCAGCTCACAGGACGCCAATGCGAGAGGCTACACCTTC.

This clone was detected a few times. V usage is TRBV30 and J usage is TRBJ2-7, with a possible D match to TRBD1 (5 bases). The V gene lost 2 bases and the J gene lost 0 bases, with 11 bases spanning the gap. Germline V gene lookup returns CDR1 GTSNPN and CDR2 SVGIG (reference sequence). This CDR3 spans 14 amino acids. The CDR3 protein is CAWSIQASSYEQYF. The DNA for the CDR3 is TGTGCCTGGAGTATACAGGCTTCCTCCTACGAGCAGTACTTC.

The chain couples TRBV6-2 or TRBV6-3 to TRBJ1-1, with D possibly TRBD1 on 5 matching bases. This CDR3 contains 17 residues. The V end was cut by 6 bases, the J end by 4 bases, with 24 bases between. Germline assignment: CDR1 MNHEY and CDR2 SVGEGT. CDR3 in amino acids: CASSSYYEKGGATEAFF. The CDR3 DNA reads TGTGCCAGCAGCTCCTATTACGAGAAGGGTGGGGCCACTGAAGCTTTCTTT.

In DNA form, the CDR3 reads TGTGCCAGCAGTTGGGTGACTAGCGGGGGCCTAGATACGCAGTATTTT. This translates into CASSWVTSGGLDTQYF. The V call is TRBV13, the J call TRBJ2-3; 12 bases are a match to TRBD2. CDR1 is PRHDT and CDR2 is FYEKMQ in the germline V gene (reference sequence). Trimming took 6 bases from V and 5 from J; bases not matched to a gene: 9. CDR3 length: 16 amino acids.

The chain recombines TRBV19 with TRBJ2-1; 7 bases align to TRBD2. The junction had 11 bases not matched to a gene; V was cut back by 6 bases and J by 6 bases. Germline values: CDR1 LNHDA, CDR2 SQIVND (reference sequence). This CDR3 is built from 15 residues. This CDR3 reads CASSFFGEGRNEQFF. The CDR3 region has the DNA TGTGCCAGTAGCTTCTTTGGGGAGGGGCGCAATGAGCAGTTCTTC.

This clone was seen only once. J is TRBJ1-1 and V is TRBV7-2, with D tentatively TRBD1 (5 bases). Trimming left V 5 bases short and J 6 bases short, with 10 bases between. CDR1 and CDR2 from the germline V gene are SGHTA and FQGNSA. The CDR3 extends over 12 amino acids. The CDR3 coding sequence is TGTGCCAGCAGCCGGGACTTCCCTGAAGCTTTCTTT. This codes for CASSRDFPEAFF.

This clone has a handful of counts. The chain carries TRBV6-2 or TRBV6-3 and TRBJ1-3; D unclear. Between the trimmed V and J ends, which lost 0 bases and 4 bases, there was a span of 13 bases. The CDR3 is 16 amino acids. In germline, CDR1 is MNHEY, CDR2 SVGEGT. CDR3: CASSYSRGRDGNTIYF. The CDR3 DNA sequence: TGTGCCAGCAGTTACTCGCGAGGAAGAGACGGAAACACCATATATTTT.

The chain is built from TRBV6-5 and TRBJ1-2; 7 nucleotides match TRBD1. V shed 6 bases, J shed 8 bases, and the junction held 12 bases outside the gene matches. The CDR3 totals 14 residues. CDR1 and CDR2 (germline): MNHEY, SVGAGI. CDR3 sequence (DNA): TGTGCCAGCAGGATTGACAGGGATCGAGAGGGCTACACCTTC. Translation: CASRIDRDREGYTF.

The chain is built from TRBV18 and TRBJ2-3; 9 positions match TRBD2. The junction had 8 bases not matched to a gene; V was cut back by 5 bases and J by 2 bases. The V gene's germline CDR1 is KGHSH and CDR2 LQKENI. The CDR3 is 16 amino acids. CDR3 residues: CASSSLAGENTDTQYF. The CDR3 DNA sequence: TGTGCCAGCTCATCATTAGCGGGGGAAAACACAGATACGCAGTATTTT. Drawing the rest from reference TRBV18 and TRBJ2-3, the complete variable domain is NAGVMQNPRHLVRRRGQEARLRCSPMKGHSHVYWYRQLPEEGLKFMVYLQKENIIDESGMPKERFSAEFPKEGPSILRIQQVVRGDSAAYFCASSSLAGENTDTQYFGPGTRLTVL.

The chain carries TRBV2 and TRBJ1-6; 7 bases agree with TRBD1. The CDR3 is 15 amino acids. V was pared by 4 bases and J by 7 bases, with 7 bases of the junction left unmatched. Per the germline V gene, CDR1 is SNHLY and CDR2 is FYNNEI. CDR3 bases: TGTGCCAGCAGTGCAGACAGGGCTAGCAATTCACCCCTCCACTTT. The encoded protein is CASSADRASNSPLHF.